The clone carrying this T cell receptor beta chain was observed a handful of times. Its specificity is not known. The data originate from a study of T-cell reconstitution after alpha-beta-depleted transplantation in children. Study-level points and caveats: T-cell numbers and diversity, one year after transplant, stemmed largely from T cells that were newly produced. The study reportedly traced alpha-beta T cells about two months after transplant to several hundred expanded graft clones. Surviving recipient T cells and intrathymic progenitors accounted for some patients' high TCRbeta diversity at day 60.

This CDR3 is 17 amino acids long. V trimming: 1 base; J trimming: 5 bases; junction bases outside the gene matches: 13. Germline CDR1 and CDR2: LGHNA and YSLEER. Construction of the TCRbeta library involved unique molecular identifiers. TCRdb recomputed calls from the PCR reads with MiXCR, one row per CDR3 protein. The table records 500,000 to 650,000 distinct CDR3 sequences, more than 9.5% of them present only once. The chain employs TRBV4-3 and TRBJ1-1; 7 bases agree with TRBD1. This clonotype was sampled from a female patient younger than 10 who had a stem cell transplant for aplastic anemia, so the T cells may come from the graft donor. The sequencing here drew on PBMCs, mostly from graft donor cells, taken 180 days after TCRalphabeta/CD19-depleted stem cell transplant. The CDR3 coding sequence is TGCGCCAGCAGCCAAGCGGGAAGGCAGGGGGGTCGAACTGAAGCTTTCTTT. The encoded protein is CASSQAGRQGGRTEAFF.